Reported below is one T cell receptor beta chain. Its specificity is unknown. PCR employed 60 Vbeta and 13 Jbeta primers. Data came from immunoSEQ multiplex PCR; TCRdb stores just in-frame clones and leaves some out. The top ten clones hold over 7% of a sample with 100,000 or so clones, under 85% of them seen once. This entry belongs to a study of cytomegalovirus exposure and HLA in healthy donors. Study outcomes and limitations: In a later analysis, TCR beta V- and J-gene trimming was associated with a missense DCLRE1C variant. Immune exposure information comprised only CMV serostatus. According to a later analysis, most TCR beta chains associated with CMV appeared HLA-restricted.

The germline V gene encodes CDR1 SGHNT and CDR2 YENEEA. This CDR3 is built from 14 residues. The V gene end was trimmed by 6 bases and the J gene end by 6 bases; junction bases not matched to a gene: 7. This sequence originates from a woman aged 40 to 50 in good health and CMV-seropositive. The chain uses TRBV11-3 and TRBJ2-1; TRBD1 aligns across 8 bases. Sample: PBMCs. This chain's CDR3 is CASSHRGVFNEQFF. In DNA, the CDR3 is TGTGCCAGCAGTCACAGGGGGGTTTTCAATGAGCAGTTCTTC.